This TCR beta chain was found in a study of cytomegalovirus exposure and HLA in healthy donors. The length of the CDR3 is 12 residues. Per germline, CDR1 SGHAT and CDR2 FQNNGV. V was pared by 7 bases and J by 0 bases, with 7 bases between. Study outcomes and limitations: In a later analysis, several top co-occurrence clusters appeared linked to parvovirus B19, influenza, CMV and Epstein-Barr virus.

With 60 Vbeta and 13 Jbeta primers, the PCR was carried out. The data were produced by immunoSEQ multiplex PCR, yet TCRdb's version contains in-frame clones alone and is incomplete. The sample has 200,000 to 250,000 clones, almost 80% seen once. A word on this clone: Its antigen remains unidentified.

Specimen: PBMCs. This chain joins TRBV11-2 and TRBJ2-7, with D uncertain. This receptor was taken from a young man in good health and CMV-seronegative. CDR3 DNA sequence: TGTGCCAGCAAAAGAGTCTCCTACGAGCAGTACTTC. As protein: CASKRVSYEQYF.